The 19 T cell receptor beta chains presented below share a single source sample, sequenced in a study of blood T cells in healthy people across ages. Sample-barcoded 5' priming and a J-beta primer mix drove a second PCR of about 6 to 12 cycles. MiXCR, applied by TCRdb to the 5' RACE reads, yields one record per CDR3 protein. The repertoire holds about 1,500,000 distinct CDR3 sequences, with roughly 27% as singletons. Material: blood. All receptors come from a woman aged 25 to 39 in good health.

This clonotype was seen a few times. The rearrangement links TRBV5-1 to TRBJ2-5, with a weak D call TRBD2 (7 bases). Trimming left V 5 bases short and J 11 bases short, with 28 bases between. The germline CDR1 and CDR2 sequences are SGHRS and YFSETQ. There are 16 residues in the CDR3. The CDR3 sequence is CASRGGGPTSRNEQYF. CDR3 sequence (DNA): TGCGCCAGCAGAGGGGGAGGGCCTACCTCTCGCAATGAGCAGTACTTC.

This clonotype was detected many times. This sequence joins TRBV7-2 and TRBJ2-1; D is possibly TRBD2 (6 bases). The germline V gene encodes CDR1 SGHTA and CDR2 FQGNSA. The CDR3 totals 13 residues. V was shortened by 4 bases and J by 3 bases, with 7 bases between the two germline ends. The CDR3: CASSSGLYNEQFF. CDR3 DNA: TGTGCCAGCAGCTCGGGACTCTACAATGAGCAGTTCTTC.

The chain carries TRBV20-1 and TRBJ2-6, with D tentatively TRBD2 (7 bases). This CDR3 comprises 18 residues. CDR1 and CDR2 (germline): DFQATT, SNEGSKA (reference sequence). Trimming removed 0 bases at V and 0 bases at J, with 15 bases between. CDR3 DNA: TGCAGTGCTAGAGAAGGGGGGACTACGCTCTCTGGGGCCAACGTCCTGACTTTC. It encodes CSAREGGTTLSGANVLTF.

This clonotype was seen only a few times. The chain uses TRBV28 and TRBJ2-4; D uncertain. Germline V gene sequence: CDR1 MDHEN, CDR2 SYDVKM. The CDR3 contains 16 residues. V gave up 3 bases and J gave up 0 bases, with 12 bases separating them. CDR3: CASSFFALLAKNIQYF. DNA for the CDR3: TGTGCCAGCAGTTTTTTCGCCTTACTAGCCAAAAACATTCAGTACTTC.

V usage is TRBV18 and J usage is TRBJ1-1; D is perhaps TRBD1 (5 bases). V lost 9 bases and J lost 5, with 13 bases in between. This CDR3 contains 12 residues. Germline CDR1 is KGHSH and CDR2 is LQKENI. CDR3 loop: CASRRDVTEAFF. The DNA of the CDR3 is TGTGCCAGTCGCAGGGACGTTACTGAAGCTTTCTTT.

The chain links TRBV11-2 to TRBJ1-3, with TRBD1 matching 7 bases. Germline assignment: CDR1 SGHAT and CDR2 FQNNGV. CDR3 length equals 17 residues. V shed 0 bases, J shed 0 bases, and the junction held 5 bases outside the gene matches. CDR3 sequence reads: CASSLDRQGSSGNTIYF. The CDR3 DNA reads TGTGCCAGCAGCTTAGACCGACAGGGAAGCTCTGGAAACACCATATATTTT.

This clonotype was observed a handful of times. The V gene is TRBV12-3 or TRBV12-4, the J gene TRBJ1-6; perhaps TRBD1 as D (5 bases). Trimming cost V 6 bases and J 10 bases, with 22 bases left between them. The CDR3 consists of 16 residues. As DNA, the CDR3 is TGTGCCAGCAGGTCTTGGGGGAGAGGCTTAAGGTCACCCCTCCACTTT. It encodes CASRSWGRGLRSPLHF.

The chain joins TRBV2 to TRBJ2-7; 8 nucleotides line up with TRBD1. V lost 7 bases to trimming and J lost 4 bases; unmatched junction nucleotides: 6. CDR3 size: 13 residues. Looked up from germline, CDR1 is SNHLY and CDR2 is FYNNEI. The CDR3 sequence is CASNWGQEYEQYF. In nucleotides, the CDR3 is TGTGCCAGCAATTGGGGACAGGAGTACGAGCAGTACTTC.

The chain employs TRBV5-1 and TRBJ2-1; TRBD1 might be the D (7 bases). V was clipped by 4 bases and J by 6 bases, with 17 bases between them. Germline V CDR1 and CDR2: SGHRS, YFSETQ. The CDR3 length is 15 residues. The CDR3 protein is CASSPEGQHLNEQFF. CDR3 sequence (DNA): TGCGCCAGCAGCCCGGAGGGACAGCACCTCAATGAGCAGTTCTTC.

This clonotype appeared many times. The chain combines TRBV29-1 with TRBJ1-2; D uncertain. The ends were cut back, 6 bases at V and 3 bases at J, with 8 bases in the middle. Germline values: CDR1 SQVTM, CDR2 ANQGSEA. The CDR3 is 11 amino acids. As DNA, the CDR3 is TGCAGCGTCGCGGACCACTATGGCTACACCTTC. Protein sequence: CSVADHYGYTF.

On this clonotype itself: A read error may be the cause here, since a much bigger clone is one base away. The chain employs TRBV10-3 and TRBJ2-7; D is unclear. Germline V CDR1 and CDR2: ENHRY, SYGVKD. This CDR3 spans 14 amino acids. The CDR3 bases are TGTGTCATCAGTGAAGAAGTGTCCATAATAGAGCAGTACTTC. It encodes CVISEEVSIIEQYF.

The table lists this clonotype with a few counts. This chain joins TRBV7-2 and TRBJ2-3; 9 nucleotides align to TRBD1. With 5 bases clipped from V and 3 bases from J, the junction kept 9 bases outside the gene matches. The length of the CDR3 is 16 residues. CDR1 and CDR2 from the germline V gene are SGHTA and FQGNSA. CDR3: CASSLRDRVKTDTQYF. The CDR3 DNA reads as TGTGCCAGCAGCCTAAGGGACAGGGTGAAAACAGATACGCAGTATTTT.

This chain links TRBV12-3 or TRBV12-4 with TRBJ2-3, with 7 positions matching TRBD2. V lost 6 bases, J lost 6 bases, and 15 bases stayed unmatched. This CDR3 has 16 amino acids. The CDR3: CASSPRGGREGDTQYF. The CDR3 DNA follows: TGTGCCAGCAGCCCCCGTGGGGGGAGGGAAGGGGATACGCAGTATTTT.

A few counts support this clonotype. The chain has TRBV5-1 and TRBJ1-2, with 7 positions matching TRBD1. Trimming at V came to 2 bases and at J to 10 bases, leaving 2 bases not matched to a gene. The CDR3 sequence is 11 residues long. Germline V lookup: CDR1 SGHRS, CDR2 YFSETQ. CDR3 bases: TGCGCCAGCAGCTTACAGGGGATCTACACCTTC. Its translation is CASSLQGIYTF.

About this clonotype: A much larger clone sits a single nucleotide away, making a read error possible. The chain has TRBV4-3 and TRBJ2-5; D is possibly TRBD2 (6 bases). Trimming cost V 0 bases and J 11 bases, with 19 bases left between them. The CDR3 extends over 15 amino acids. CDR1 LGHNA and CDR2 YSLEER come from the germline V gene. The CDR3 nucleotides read TGCGCCAGCAGCCAAGAATGGAGGGAGTACAATGAGCAGTACTTC. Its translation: CASSQEWREYNEQYF.

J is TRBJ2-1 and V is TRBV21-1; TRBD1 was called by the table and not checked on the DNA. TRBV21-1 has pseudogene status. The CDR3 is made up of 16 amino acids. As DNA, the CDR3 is TGTGCCAGCAGCAAGAGTCTGCGGACAGACAACAATGAGCAGTTCTTC. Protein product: CASSKSLRTDNNEQFF.

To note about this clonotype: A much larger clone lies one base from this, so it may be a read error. As DNA, the CDR3 is TGTGCCAGCAGTGAGTCCCGGGGGGTTGAGCGGTTCTTC. The encoded protein is CASSESRGVERFF. The rearrangement joins TRBV6-6 to TRBJ2-1, with 7 bases aligning to TRBD2. Germline V gene lookup returns CDR1 MNHNY and CDR2 SVGAGI (reference sequence). The CDR3 consists of 13 residues.

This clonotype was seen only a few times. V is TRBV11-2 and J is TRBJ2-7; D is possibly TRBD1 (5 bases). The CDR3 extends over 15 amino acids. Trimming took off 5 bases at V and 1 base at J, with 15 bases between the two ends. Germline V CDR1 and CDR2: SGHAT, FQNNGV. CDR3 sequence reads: CASSADSIGSYEQYF. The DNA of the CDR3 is TGTGCCAGCAGCGCAGACAGTATTGGGTCCTACGAGCAGTACTTC.

This CDR3 is CASSRTGDGDTQYF. The CDR3 DNA is TGTGCCAGCAGTCGTACAGGGGATGGAGATACGCAGTATTTT. The chain combines TRBV6-5 with TRBJ2-3, with 7 nucleotides matching TRBD1. This CDR3 spans 14 amino acids. The ends lost 5 bases at V and 5 bases at J; junction bases unmatched: 7. Per the germline V gene, CDR1 is MNHEY and CDR2 is SVGAGI.